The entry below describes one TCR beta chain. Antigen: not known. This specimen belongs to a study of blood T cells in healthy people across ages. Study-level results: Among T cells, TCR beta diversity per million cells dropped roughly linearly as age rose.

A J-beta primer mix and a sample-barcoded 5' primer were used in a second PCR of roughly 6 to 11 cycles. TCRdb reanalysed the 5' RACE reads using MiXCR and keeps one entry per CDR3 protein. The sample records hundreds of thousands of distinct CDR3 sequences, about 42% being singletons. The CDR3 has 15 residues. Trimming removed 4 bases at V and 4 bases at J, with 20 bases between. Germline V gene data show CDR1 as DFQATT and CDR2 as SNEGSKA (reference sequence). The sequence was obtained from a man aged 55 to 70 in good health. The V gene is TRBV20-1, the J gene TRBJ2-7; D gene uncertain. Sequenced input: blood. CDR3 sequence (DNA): TGCAGTGCTATTGTGCCGAATGACATATTGTACGAGCAGTACTTC. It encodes CSAIVPNDILYEQYF.